This T cell receptor (beta chain) was captured by sequencing in a study of blood T cell repertoires in COVID-19. Overall study context: Italy, Spain and the United States were the sources of the convalescent and acute COVID-19 samples. Sources were T cells, B-cell-depleted T cells, or PBMCs; the material itself was cDNA or gDNA.

This CDR3 region has 15 residues. With 4 bases removed from V and 3 bases from J, the gap between germline ends came to 13 bases. CDR1 and CDR2 from the germline V gene are SGHTA and FQGNSA. In the source study's methods: Amplification from reference gene primers served as the basis for estimated nucleated cell counts. Profiled with immunoSEQ multiplex PCR; TCRdb holds only in-frame clones, not every one. The V and J calls and the clone size are those of that table, but D and trimming were determined from the DNA. The table lists around 160,000 clones, 81% of them singletons. Sequencing input: peripheral blood. V and J are TRBV7-2 and TRBJ2-1; TRBD2 might be the D (5 bases). This TCR came from a man aged 60 to 69 with active or convalescent COVID-19. CDR3 region: CASSSQPGFYNEQFF. The CDR3, as DNA: TGTGCCAGCAGCTCCCAACCGGGGTTCTACAATGAGCAGTTCTTC.